These 2 T cell receptor beta chains were sequenced from one sample in a study of blood T cells in healthy people across ages. Through a sample-barcoded 5' primer and a J-beta primer mix, a second PCR was run for roughly 7 to 11 cycles. TCRdb reprocessed the 5' RACE reads via MiXCR and lists one record per CDR3 protein. The data contain 1.2 million to 1.5 million distinct CDR3 sequences, approximately 38% of them seen just once; the ten biggest clones take up around 8%. Source material: blood. These receptors originate from a woman under 30 in good health.

The CDR3 is CASSPLAGPWTEAFF. The CDR3 bases are TGTGCCAGCAGCCCATTAGCGGGGCCGTGGACTGAAGCTTTCTTT. The chain couples TRBV5-4 to TRBJ1-1; D might be TRBD1 (5 bases). V was clipped by 4 bases and J by 5 bases, with 18 bases between them. Looked up from germline, CDR1 is SGHNT and CDR2 is YYREEE (reference sequence). The CDR3 length is 15 residues. Based on the CDR3 plus reference TRBV5-4 and TRBJ1-1, the full variable domain is ETGVTQSPTHLIKTRGQQVTLRCSSQSGHNTVSWYQQALGQGPQFIFQYYREEENGRGNFPPRFSGLQFPNYSSELNVNALELDDSALYLCASSPLAGPWTEAFFGQGTRLTVV.

CDR3 in amino acids: CASSALVGQPPSEQYF. In DNA form, the CDR3 reads TGTGCCAGCAGTGCTTTGGTGGGACAGCCACCCTCCGAGCAGTACTTC. The J gene is TRBJ2-4, the V gene TRBV6-1; 7 nucleotides align to TRBD1. The DNA end is more similar to TRBJ2-7, so the J call may be wrong. The CDR3 totals 16 residues. CDR1 is MNHNS and CDR2 is SASEGT in the germline V gene.